This T cell receptor beta chain was profiled in a study of neurological immune-mediated disorders. The team produced cDNA through 5'RACE using 10-nucleotide random UMIs. The output of every sequencing run exceeded 160 million TCR-beta sequences, derived from 15-18 subjects. MiXCR was run by TCRdb on the 5' RACE reads, yielding one entry per CDR3 protein. The sample has around 16,000 distinct CDR3 sequences; around 9.7% are singletons. Notes on the study in general: Falling below healthy controls, multiple sclerosis showed the least TCR clonal expansion, while HTLV-1-associated myelopathy showed the most. Across subjects, expanded clones had no CDR3 amino acid sequences in common, pointing to private repertoires in all groups.

This clonotype was seen at least ten times. Antigen: not known. A much larger clonotype is one base distant, so this may be a read error. Sequenced material: CD8+ T cells from blood. The receptor was derived from a man aged 50 to 59 in good health.

CDR3 loop: CASSLSGTIYEQYF. The CDR3 bases are TGTGCCAGCAGCCTCAGCGGGACGATCTACGAGCAGTACTTC. The chain employs TRBV27 and TRBJ2-7; TRBD2 matches at 7 bases. This CDR3 spans 14 amino acids. The germline gives CDR1 MNHEY, CDR2 SMNVEV (reference sequence). Germline trimming cut 6 bases from V and 3 bases from J; bases unmatched to any gene: 8.